The 26 T cell receptor beta chains presented below share a single source sample, sequenced in a study of CD8+ T cells in alopecia areata listed by TCRdb under 2018. The library was built by means of the immunoSEQ multiplex PCR assay. RNA was extracted from all samples and reverse transcribed into cDNA, which served as template for TCR sequencing. This immuneACCESS table, as held by TCRdb, lists in-frame sequences with V and J called but not all clones. Of the missing ones, under half trace to an unresolved V gene in checked studies; the others have no known cause. The sample contains around 13,000 clones, 65% to 70% of them found a single time. The ten largest make up around 7% of the sample. The time point label, read with the paper, signifies: more than 3 weeks on oral tofacitinib. The sample's treatment or condition label is to be understood as: oral pan-JAK inhibitor, 5-10 mg twice daily. Lesional scalp punch biopsies and peripheral blood were collected from alopecia areata patients.

Sequencing was performed on skin, taken at week 4, from a patient treated with tofacitinib. All receptors come from a human donor with alopecia areata.

The sample holds one count of this clone. The chain has TRBV6-1 and TRBJ2-1; D is tentatively TRBD1 or TRBD2 (6 bases each). The V gene's germline CDR1 is MNHNS and CDR2 SASEGT. This CDR3 comprises 13 residues. Trimming stripped 11 bases from V and 6 bases from J, with 17 bases between. CDR3 nucleotide sequence: TGTGCCGGGGGGCTAGCGCTTATCAATGAGCAGTTCTTC. Protein: CAGGLALINEQFF.

The V gene is TRBV7-9, the J gene TRBJ2-1; D is undetermined. CDR1 is SEHNR and CDR2 is FQNEAQ in the germline V gene (reference sequence). The V end lost 4 bases, the J end lost 5 bases, and 18 bases lay between the germline ends. CDR3 length equals 16 residues. In DNA form, the CDR3 reads TGTGCCAGCAGCTCCTCAAGAGTTATGGGGAACAATGAGCAGTTCTTC. This translates into CASSSSRVMGNNEQFF.

The chain couples TRBV5-4 to TRBJ2-6; a weak D match, TRBD1 (5 bases). Trimming left V 4 bases short and J 0 bases short, with 11 bases between. The CDR3 loop spans 16 amino acids. The germline CDR1 and CDR2 sequences are SGHNT and YYREEE (reference sequence). CDR3: CASSQDSSSGANVLTF. The CDR3 region has the DNA TGTGCCAGCAGCCAAGACAGTAGCTCTGGGGCCAACGTCCTGACTTTC.

This chain uses TRBV18 with TRBJ2-7; TRBD1 agrees at 9 bases. The CDR3 contains 21 residues. Trimming removed 3 bases from V and 0 bases from J; junction bases left unmatched: 21. Germline values: CDR1 KGHSH, CDR2 LQKENI. The CDR3 is CASSPWSPGTGFDLSSYEQYF. The DNA for the CDR3 is TGTGCCAGCTCACCCTGGTCACCCGGGACAGGGTTTGATTTAAGCTCCTACGAGCAGTACTTC.

The V gene is TRBV5-1, the J gene TRBJ1-1; 7 nucleotides match TRBD1. CDR1 is SGHRS, CDR2 YFSETQ, per germline. This CDR3 is built from 14 residues. V trimming: 4 bases; J trimming: 1 base; junction bases outside the gene matches: 4. CDR3 amino acids: CASSPGTANTEAFF. CDR3 DNA: TGCGCCAGCAGCCCCGGGACAGCGAACACTGAAGCTTTCTTT.

V gene TRBV5-1 combines with J gene TRBJ1-4; TRBD1 matches 7 bases. CDR3 size: 16 residues. V lost 4 bases to trimming and J lost 8 bases; unmatched junction nucleotides: 14. Germline V gene sequence: CDR1 SGHRS, CDR2 YFSETQ. For the CDR3, the DNA is TGCGCCAGCAGCCTCAGCAACCGACAGGGTGGGGAAAAACTGTTTTTT. Protein: CASSLSNRQGGEKLFF. The variable domain in full, completed from reference TRBV5-1 and TRBJ1-4, reads KAGVTQTPRYLIKTRGQQVTLSCSPISGHRSVSWYQQTPGQGLQFLFEYFSETQRNKGNFPGRFSGRQFSNSRSEMNVSTLELGDSALYLCASSLSNRQGGEKLFFGSGTQLSVL.

The chain couples TRBV6-5 to TRBJ1-1; unclear D gene. V lost 1 base, J lost 3 bases, and 6 bases lay in between. From germline, CDR1 is MNHEY and CDR2 SVGAGI. The CDR3 extends over 13 amino acids. The CDR3 DNA is TGTGCCAGCAGTTACTGGGAGGACACTGAAGCTTTCTTT. Protein sequence: CASSYWEDTEAFF.

The chain uses TRBV9 and TRBJ1-1, with D perhaps TRBD1 (5 bases). Trimming cost V 0 bases and J 5 bases, with 20 bases left between them. The length of the CDR3 is 17 residues. Germline CDR1 is SGDLS and CDR2 is YYNGEE. CDR3 region: CASSVGVFRGVGTEAFF. The CDR3 bases are TGTGCCAGCAGCGTAGGCGTCTTTAGGGGCGTTGGAACTGAAGCTTTCTTT.

Note on this clone: Sequence at one end of the junction differs from germline and may be a read error. This chain joins TRBV7-6 and TRBJ1-1; unclear D gene. The CDR3 is made up of 12 amino acids. Germline V gene sequence: CDR1 SGHVS, CDR2 FNYEAQ. The CDR3 protein is CASSLVNTEAFF. In DNA form, the CDR3 reads TGTGCCAGCAGCTTAGTGAACACTGAGGCTTTCTTT.

This clone turned up a few times. The chain joins TRBV6-6 to TRBJ1-2, with 7 bases aligning to TRBD1. Germline loops: CDR1 MNHNY, CDR2 SVGAGI (reference sequence). V was pared by 4 bases and J by 8 bases, with 4 bases of the junction left unmatched. This CDR3 comprises 12 residues. The CDR3 spells CASSSYRGGYTF. The CDR3 nucleotides are TGTGCCAGCAGTTCATACAGGGGCGGCTACACCTTC.

This clone has just a few counts. This sequence joins TRBV7-9 and TRBJ2-1, with 11 bases lining up with TRBD1. CDR1 SEHNR and CDR2 FQNEAQ come from the germline V gene (reference sequence). J was trimmed by 3 bases and V by 9 bases; bases with no gene match: 4. CDR3 length equals 14 residues. In DNA form, the CDR3 reads TGTGCCAGTTCCGGGACAGGGGGCTACAATGAGCAGTTCTTC. Amino acid sequence: CASSGTGGYNEQFF.

The chain links TRBV5-1 to TRBJ1-1, with D possibly matching TRBD1 (5 bases). The CDR3 runs 15 residues. The V and J ends lost 0 bases and 4 bases respectively, with 13 bases between them. In germline, CDR1 is SGHRS, CDR2 YFSETQ. CDR3: CASSLVGLGGTEAFF. CDR3 coding DNA: TGCGCCAGCAGCTTGGTAGGTCTGGGGGGCACTGAAGCTTTCTTT.

The chain carries TRBV11-3 and TRBJ2-2; unclear D gene. The CDR3 is 14 residues long. Trimming removed 3 bases at V and 4 bases at J, with 9 bases between. The germline gives CDR1 SGHNT, CDR2 YENEEA. CDR3 DNA: TGTGCCAGCAGCTTCCTTACTGGCACCGGGGAGCTGTTTTTT. Translating gives CASSFLTGTGELFF.

The CDR3, as DNA: TGTGCCAGCAGCTTAGACGTCTCGGGGTACGAGCAGTACTTC. Protein product: CASSLDVSGYEQYF. This rearrangement joins TRBV7-2 to TRBJ2-7; tentatively, D is TRBD2 (5 bases). Germline V gives CDR1 SGHTA, CDR2 FQGNSA. The CDR3 runs to 14 residues. V was cut by 1 base and J by 4 bases, with 11 bases left in between. The entire variable domain, with the rest obtained from reference TRBV7-2 and TRBJ2-7, is as follows: GAGVSQSPSNKVTEKGKDVELRCDPISGHTALYWYRQSLGQGLEFLIYFQGNSAPDKSGLPSDRFSAERTGGSVSTLTIQRTQQEDSAVYLCASSLDVSGYEQYFGPGTRLTVT.

DNA of the CDR3: TGTGCCAGCAGTTTCAGGAGAGAAGAGACCCAGTACTTC. Amino acid sequence: CASSFRREETQYF. The gene calls are TRBV6-9 and TRBJ2-5; D is unresolved. Trimming removed 4 bases from V and 3 bases from J, with 9 bases in between. The germline CDR1 and CDR2 sequences are MNHGY and SVAAGI. The CDR3 is 13 amino acids.

V usage is TRBV7-9 and J usage is TRBJ2-7, with D unclear. Deletions cut 5 bases from V and 8 bases from J, with 10 bases between. Germline lookup yields CDR1 SEHNR and CDR2 FQNEAQ (reference sequence). The CDR3 runs 11 residues. The CDR3 DNA follows: TGTGCCAGCAGCCCCCTGGTGAAGCAGTACTTC. Residues: CASSPLVKQYF.

The chain recombines TRBV5-5 with TRBJ1-5; D call uncertain. The germline V gene encodes CDR1 SGHKS and CDR2 YYEKEE (reference sequence). The CDR3 totals 13 residues. Trimming pared 4 bases from V and 0 bases from J, leaving 5 bases between. CDR3 sequence reads: CASSRGSNQPQHF. The CDR3 nucleotides read TGTGCCAGCAGCCGGGGTAGCAATCAGCCCCAGCATTTT.

In DNA, the CDR3 is TGTGCCAGCTCCGACAGGGGCCGCGGCTACACCTTC. Translating it yields CASSDRGRGYTF. The chain recombines TRBV18 with TRBJ1-2; 8 nucleotides line up with TRBD1. Germline values: CDR1 KGHSH, CDR2 LQKENI. V dropped 6 bases and J dropped 8; count of bases not matched to a gene: 5. The CDR3 runs 12 residues.

The chain couples TRBV4-2 to TRBJ2-1; no reliable D call. This CDR3 contains 16 residues. Trimming removed 1 base from V and 4 bases from J, with 14 bases in between. Germline loops: CDR1 LGHNA, CDR2 YNFKEQ. The CDR3 DNA follows: TGTGCCAGCAGCCAAGGACCATCCGAAACATACAATGAGCAGTTCTTC. Encoded protein: CASSQGPSETYNEQFF.

The gene calls are TRBV27 and TRBJ2-7; D is unclear. With 4 bases removed from V and 6 bases from J, the gap between germline ends came to 13 bases. CDR1 and CDR2 from the germline V gene are MNHEY and SMNVEV (reference sequence). The CDR3 covers 13 residues. The CDR3 protein is CASSYGYKFEQYF. CDR3 bases: TGTGCCAGCAGTTACGGGTATAAGTTCGAGCAGTACTTC.

The chain combines TRBV7-2 with TRBJ1-6; D is unclear. Per germline, CDR1 SGHTA and CDR2 FQGNSA. This CDR3 spans 15 amino acids. V was pared by 2 bases and J by 7 bases, with 12 bases between. The CDR3 reads CASSLSFPGNSPLHF. In DNA, the CDR3 is TGTGCCAGCAGCTTAAGTTTCCCCGGGAATTCACCCCTCCACTTT.

The chain carries TRBV5-5 and TRBJ2-5, with D possibly being TRBD2 (5 bases). Germline V CDR1 and CDR2: SGHKS, YYEKEE (reference sequence). The CDR3 has 13 amino acids. Trimming shortened V by 4 bases and J by 5 bases, and 12 bases separated the two germline ends. Here the CDR3 DNA reads TGTGCCAGCAGCCGAGGGTTAGGGGAGACCCAGTACTTC. It is translated as CASSRGLGETQYF.

This sequence joins TRBV7-2 and TRBJ1-5; D call uncertain. The CDR3 runs 15 residues. Germline lookup yields CDR1 SGHTA and CDR2 FQGNSA. V was cut by 1 base and J by 6 bases, with 13 bases left in between. The CDR3 reads CASSLEPGVSQPQHF. Written as DNA, the CDR3 is TGTGCCAGCAGCTTAGAACCTGGGGTGTCTCAGCCCCAGCATTTT.

CDR3 DNA: TGTGCCAGCAGCTTAAGGCTTGCTACGAACACTGAAGCTTTCTTT. Translated, it gives CASSLRLATNTEAFF. The rearrangement joins TRBV7-2 to TRBJ1-1, with D unclear. V was shortened by 2 bases and J by 1 base, with 11 bases between the two germline ends. This CDR3 region has 15 residues. CDR1 is SGHTA and CDR2 is FQGNSA in the germline V gene.

This clone was seen once. This rearrangement joins TRBV9 to TRBJ2-3, with D unresolved. V was pared by 3 bases and J by 3 bases, with 5 bases between. Looked up from germline, CDR1 is SGDLS and CDR2 is YYNGEE. CDR3 length: 12 residues. The CDR3 nucleotides are TGTGCCAGCAGCGCCGGAACAGATACGCAGTATTTT. This sequence encodes CASSAGTDTQYF.

A few counts support this clone. This chain joins TRBV5-4 and TRBJ2-3, with 14 positions matching TRBD2. From germline, CDR1 is SGHNT and CDR2 YYREEE (reference sequence). Germline trimming cut 3 bases from V and 3 bases from J; bases unmatched to any gene: 6. The CDR3 totals 17 residues. This chain's CDR3 is CASSSTSGGAGTDTQYF. The DNA of the CDR3 is TGTGCCAGCAGCTCGACTAGCGGGGGGGCCGGGACAGATACGCAGTATTTT.